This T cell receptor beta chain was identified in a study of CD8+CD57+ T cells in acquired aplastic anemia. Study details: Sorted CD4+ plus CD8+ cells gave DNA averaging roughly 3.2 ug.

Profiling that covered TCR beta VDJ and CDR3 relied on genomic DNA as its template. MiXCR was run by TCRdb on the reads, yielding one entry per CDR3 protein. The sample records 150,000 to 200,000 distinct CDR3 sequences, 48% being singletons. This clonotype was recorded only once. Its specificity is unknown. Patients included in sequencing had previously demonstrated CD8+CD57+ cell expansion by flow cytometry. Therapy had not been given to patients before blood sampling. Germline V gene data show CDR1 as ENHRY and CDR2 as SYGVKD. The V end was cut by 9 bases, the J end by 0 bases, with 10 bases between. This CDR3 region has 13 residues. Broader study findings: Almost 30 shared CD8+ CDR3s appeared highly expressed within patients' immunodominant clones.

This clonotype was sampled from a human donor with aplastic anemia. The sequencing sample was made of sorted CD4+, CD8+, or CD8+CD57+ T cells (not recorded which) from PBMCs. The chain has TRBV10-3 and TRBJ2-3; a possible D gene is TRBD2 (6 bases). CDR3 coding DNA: TGTGCCATACATAGCGGCAGCACAGATACGCAGTATTTT. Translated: CAIHSGSTDTQYF.